These T cell receptor beta chains were read from a single sample in a study of blood T cell repertoires in COVID-19. Measured with immunoSEQ multiplex PCR; TCRdb has only the in-frame clones, and not every one. The sample consists of 200,000 to 250,000 clones, about 90% of them appearing once. The sequencing input was peripheral blood. The receptors were gathered from a woman between 18 and 29 years old who had recovered from COVID-19. Each CDR3 is given with its conserved first and last residue. Fields, in order: clone size, V gene, J gene, D gene, CDR3 length, CDR3 DNA, CDR3 protein. A D gene is named only where the DNA matches it firmly. The size of a clone is reported for some rows only, either as once, few or many, or as a class for expanded clones.

once	TRBV27	TRBJ2-1	TRBD1	15	TGTGCCAGCAGTTTAGGACAGGCGTCCTACAATGAGCAGTTCTTC	CASSLGQASYNEQFF
NA	TRBV25-1	TRBJ2-5	NA	15	TGTGCCAGCAGTGAAGTAGCGAGATACCAAGAGACCCAGTACTTC	CASSEVARYQETQYF
NA	TRBV30	TRBJ1-4	TRBD1	14	TGTGCCTGGAGCCGACAGGGGGGGACTGAAAAACTGTTTTTT	CAWSRQGGTEKLFF
once	TRBV21-1	TRBJ2-2	NA	18	TGTGCCAGCAGCAAAGGGTCAAAGCGGAACGCGAACACCGGGGAGCTGTTTTTT	CASSKGSKRNANTGELFF
NA	TRBV7-2	TRBJ1-5	NA	14	TGTGCCAGCAGCTACACAGGGCAGAATCAGCCCCAGCATTTT	CASSYTGQNQPQHF
NA	TRBV19	TRBJ2-3	TRBD2	17	TGTGCCAGTAGGGGGCGACCTACTAGCGGAAGCACAGATACGCAGTATTTT	CASRGRPTSGSTDTQYF
NA	TRBV2	TRBJ1-2	TRBD1	17	TGTGCCAGCGACCTTTGGCTCTACACAGGGGGCTCGGGTGGCTACACCTTC	CASDLWLYTGGSGGYTF
NA	TRBV11-2	TRBJ2-5	TRBD2	15	TGTGCCAGCAGCTGGACTAGCGGGACTCAAGAGACCCAGTACTTC	CASSWTSGTQETQYF
NA	TRBV13	TRBJ2-7	TRBD1	15	TGTGCCAGCAGCCCAAGGCCGGGACAGGGGAACGAGCAGTACTTC	CASSPRPGQGNEQYF
NA	TRBV29-1	TRBJ1-2	NA	13	TGCAGCGTTGCGGGGGAGTGGCACTATGGCTACACCTTC	CSVAGEWHYGYTF
NA	TRBV5-1	TRBJ2-1	TRBD2	16	TGCGCCAGCAGCTTGGCGGCACTAGCGGGAGTAGGAGAGCAGTTCTTC	CASSLAALAGVGEQFF
NA	TRBV6-2/TRBV6-3	TRBJ1-5	NA	14	TGTGCCAGCAGTTACCGGCGGTCGGGTCAGCCCCAGCATTTT	CASSYRRSGQPQHF
NA	TRBV7-3	TRBJ2-2	TRBD2	16	TGTGCCAGCAGCCCCCGACTAGCGGGGAACACCGGGGAGCTGTTTTTT	CASSPRLAGNTGELFF
NA	TRBV7-3	TRBJ2-1	NA	13	TGTGCCAGCAAAGTAGGCCGGGATGGTGAGCAGTTCTTC	CASKVGRDGEQFF
NA	TRBV2	TRBJ2-3	TRBD1	15	TGTGCCAGCAGTGATAGGACAGGGGGCTCAGATACGCAGTATTTT	CASSDRTGGSDTQYF
NA	TRBV30	TRBJ2-7	TRBD2	13	TGTGCCTGGAGTGTCGGGACTAACTACGAGCAGTACTTC	CAWSVGTNYEQYF
NA	TRBV7-2	TRBJ1-5	NA	18	TGTGCCAGCAGCCCCCGAACAGGGAGCCCCTATAGCAATCAGCCCCAGCATTTT	CASSPRTGSPYSNQPQHF
NA	TRBV18	TRBJ1-1	NA	13	TGTGCCAGCTCACCACCGTTACAGAGCGAAGCTTTCTTT	CASSPPLQSEAFF
NA	TRBV18	TRBJ2-7	TRBD1	14	TGTGCCAGCTCACCATCGACAGGGTCATACGAGCAGTACTTC	CASSPSTGSYEQYF
NA	TRBV30	TRBJ1-2	NA	10	TGTGCCTGGAGGAATCAGGGCTACACCTTC	CAWRNQGYTF
NA	TRBV4-1	TRBJ1-2	NA	17	TGCGCCAGCAGCCAAGTACACGCCCTCGGGGGTAACTATGGCTACACCTTC	CASSQVHALGGNYGYTF
few	TRBV6-2/TRBV6-3	TRBJ2-7	NA	16	TGTGCCAGCAGTCAACTAGGGTCGCCTTCCCTACGCGAGCAGTACTTC	CASSQLGSPSLREQYF
NA	TRBV27	TRBJ2-1	NA	13	TGTGCCAGCAGTCAAGACAGATACAATGAGCAGTTCTTC	CASSQDRYNEQFF
NA	TRBV15	TRBJ2-5	NA	17	TGTGCCACCAGCAGAGACATAATTTCGCCGAGGAGAGAGACCCAGTACTTC	CATSRDIISPRRETQYF
NA	TRBV6-2/TRBV6-3	TRBJ2-1	TRBD2	14	TGTGCCAGCAGTTTAGCGGGAGGGTACAATGAGCAGTTCTTC	CASSLAGGYNEQFF
NA	TRBV4-3	TRBJ2-7	TRBD2	18	TGCGCCAGCAGCCAAGTAGGGACTAGCGGGAGTGCCTATAACGAGCAGTACTTC	CASSQVGTSGSAYNEQYF
NA	TRBV9	TRBJ2-1	NA	13	TGTGCCAGCAGCGTAGGGCCCCTCAATGAGCAGTTCTTC	CASSVGPLNEQFF
NA	TRBV11-3	TRBJ2-1	TRBD1	17	TGTGCCAGCAGCTTAGAGTACTGGGACAGGGACCTCAATGAGCAGTTCTTC	CASSLEYWDRDLNEQFF
NA	TRBV6-5	TRBJ2-5	NA	14	TGTGCCAGCAGCCTCGGACAGAACCAAGAGACCCAGTACTTC	CASSLGQNQETQYF
NA	TRBV9	TRBJ1-6	NA	13	TGTGCCAGCAGCTCCCTACAGAATTCACCCCTCCACTTT	CASSSLQNSPLHF
NA	TRBV7-9	TRBJ1-2	TRBD1	13	TGTGCCAGCAGCTTTCCCAGGACAGGGGGTAAAACCTTC	CASSFPRTGGKTF
NA	TRBV6-2/TRBV6-3	TRBJ2-7	NA	16	TGTGCCAGCAGTGACCGGGGGAACAGAGCCGCCTACGAGCAGTACTTC	CASSDRGNRAAYEQYF
NA	TRBV4-2	TRBJ2-1	NA	15	TGTGCCAGCAGCCAAGGTTCACGAGGGCCAGATGAGCAGTTCTTC	CASSQGSRGPDEQFF
NA	TRBV27	TRBJ2-7	TRBD2	15	TGTGCCAGCTCTCCCTGGGGGGGTGGGTCCTACGAGCAGTACTTC	CASSPWGGGSYEQYF
NA	TRBV6-2/TRBV6-3	TRBJ1-5	TRBD1	16	TGTGCCAGCAGTCCGGGACAGACGGGGAGCAATCAGCCCCAGCATTTT	CASSPGQTGSNQPQHF
NA	TRBV5-5	TRBJ1-5	NA	14	TGTGCCAGCAGCTTCTTTAGAGGCAATCAGCCCCAGCATTTT	CASSFFRGNQPQHF
NA	TRBV7-9	TRBJ1-1	TRBD1	15	TGTGCCAGCAGCTCAACCAAGGGGGCGCACACTGAAGCTTTCTTT	CASSSTKGAHTEAFF
NA	TRBV7-2	TRBJ2-2	TRBD1	16	TGTGCCAGCAGCTCATTCGCAAGGACAGGGACCGGGGAGCTGTTTTTT	CASSSFARTGTGELFF
NA	TRBV30	TRBJ2-3	TRBD1	20	TGTGCCTGGAGTGTACTGATTTGGGACAGGGACGTAACTAGCACAGATACGCAGTATTTT	CAWSVLIWDRDVTSTDTQYF
NA	TRBV5-4	TRBJ2-2	TRBD2	19	TGTGCCAGCAGCTTATCTTCAGGACTAGCGGGAGGAAGAGGAGGGGAGCTGTTTTTT	CASSLSSGLAGGRGGELFF
once	TRBV30	TRBJ2-7	TRBD1	12	TGTGCCTGGAGCCGCAGGGGGCACGAGCAGTACTTC	CAWSRRGHEQYF
NA	TRBV14	TRBJ2-1	NA	13	TGTGCCAGCAGACCACCTAGGGGTAATGAGCAGTTCTTC	CASRPPRGNEQFF
NA	TRBV5-1	TRBJ2-7	NA	14	TGCGCCAGCAGCTTGTCGGGGGACCCTTACGAGCAGTACTTC	CASSLSGDPYEQYF
NA	TRBV5-1	TRBJ2-3	TRBD1	14	TGCGCCAGCAGCTCCGGGACAGGCACAGATACGCAGTATTTT	CASSSGTGTDTQYF
NA	TRBV13	TRBJ2-5	TRBD2	14	TGTGCCAGCAGTTGGACTAGCGGGATGAAGACCCAGTACTTC	CASSWTSGMKTQYF
NA	TRBV30	TRBJ1-5	NA	13	TGTGCCTGGAGTTTTGGGGGCTGGCAGCCCCAGCATTTT	CAWSFGGWQPQHF
NA	TRBV18	TRBJ1-2	NA	14	TGTGCCAGCTCAAAGGCAGGGGAAAGCTATGGCTACACCTTC	CASSKAGESYGYTF
NA	TRBV5-1	TRBJ1-1	NA	14	TGCGCCAGCAGCTCCTCCGGGATGAACACTGAAGCTTTCTTT	CASSSSGMNTEAFF
NA	TRBV19	TRBJ2-7	TRBD1	14	TGTGCCAGTAGTATTACAGGGGGCGTATGGGAGCAGTACTTC	CASSITGGVWEQYF
NA	TRBV6-1	TRBJ2-1	NA	15	TGTGCCAGCAGTGAACGATTAGGAGCCTACAATGAGCAGTTCTTC	CASSERLGAYNEQFF
NA	TRBV24-1	TRBJ2-1	TRBD2	18	TGTGCCACCAGTGACCCTCGGACTAGCGACAGCTCCTACAATGAGCAGTTCTTC	CATSDPRTSDSSYNEQFF
NA	TRBV5-5	TRBJ2-1	TRBD2	15	TGTGCCAGCAGCTTGAGAACTAGCGGGAGCCATGAGCAGTTCTTC	CASSLRTSGSHEQFF
NA	TRBV4-2	TRBJ2-7	TRBD2	19	TGTGCCAGCAGCCAAGATGGGACTAGCGGGAAAATGGGTACCTACGAGCAGTACTTC	CASSQDGTSGKMGTYEQYF
NA	TRBV30	TRBJ2-1	TRBD2	15	TGTGCCTGGAGTGTAAACGTGGGAGGGCCCAATGAGCAGTTCTTC	CAWSVNVGGPNEQFF